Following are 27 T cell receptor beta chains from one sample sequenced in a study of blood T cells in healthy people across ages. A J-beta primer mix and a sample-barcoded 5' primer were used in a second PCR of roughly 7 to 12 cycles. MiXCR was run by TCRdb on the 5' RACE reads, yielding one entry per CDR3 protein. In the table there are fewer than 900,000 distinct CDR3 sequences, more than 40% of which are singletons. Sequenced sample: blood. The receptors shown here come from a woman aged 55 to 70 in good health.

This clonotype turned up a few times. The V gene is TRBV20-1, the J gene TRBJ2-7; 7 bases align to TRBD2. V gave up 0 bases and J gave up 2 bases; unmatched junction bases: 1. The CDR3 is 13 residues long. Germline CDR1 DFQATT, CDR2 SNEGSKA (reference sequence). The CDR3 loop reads CSAREAGAYEQYF. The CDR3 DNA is TGCAGTGCTAGAGAGGCGGGAGCCTACGAGCAGTACTTC.

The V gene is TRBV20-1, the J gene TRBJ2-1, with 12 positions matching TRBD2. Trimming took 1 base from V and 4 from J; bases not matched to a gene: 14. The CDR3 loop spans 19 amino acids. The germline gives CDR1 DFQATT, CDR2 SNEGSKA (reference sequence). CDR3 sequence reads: CSARGGAQTSGRGYNEQFF. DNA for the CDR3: TGCAGTGCTAGAGGTGGGGCCCAGACTAGCGGGAGAGGGTACAATGAGCAGTTCTTC.

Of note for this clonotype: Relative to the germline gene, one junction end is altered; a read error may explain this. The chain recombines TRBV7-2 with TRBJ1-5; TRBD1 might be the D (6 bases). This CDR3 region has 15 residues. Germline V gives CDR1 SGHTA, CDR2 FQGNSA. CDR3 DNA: TGTGCCAGCAGCAAACAGGGTGGCAGCAATCAGCCTCAGCATTTT. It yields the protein CASSKQGGSNQPQHF.

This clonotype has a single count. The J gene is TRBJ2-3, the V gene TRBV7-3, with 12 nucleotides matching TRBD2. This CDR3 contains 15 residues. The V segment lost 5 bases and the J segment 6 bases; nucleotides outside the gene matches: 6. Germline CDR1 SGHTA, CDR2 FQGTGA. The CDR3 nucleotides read TGTGCCAGCAGCGCTAGCGGGGGGGACTCCGATACGCAGTATTTT. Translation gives CASSASGGDSDTQYF.

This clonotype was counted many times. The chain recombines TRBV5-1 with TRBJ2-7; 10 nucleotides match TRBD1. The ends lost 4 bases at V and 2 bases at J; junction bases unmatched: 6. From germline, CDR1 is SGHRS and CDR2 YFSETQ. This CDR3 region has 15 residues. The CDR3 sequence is CASSPGQGPAYEQYF. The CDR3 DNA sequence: TGCGCCAGCAGCCCGGGACAGGGGCCTGCCTACGAGCAGTACTTC.

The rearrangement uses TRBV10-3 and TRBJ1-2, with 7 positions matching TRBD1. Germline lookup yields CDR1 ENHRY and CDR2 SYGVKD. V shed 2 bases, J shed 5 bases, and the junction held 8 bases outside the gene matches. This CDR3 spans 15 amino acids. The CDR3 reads CAISESGDRSYGYTF. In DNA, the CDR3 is TGTGCCATCAGTGAGAGCGGGGACAGAAGTTATGGCTACACCTTC.

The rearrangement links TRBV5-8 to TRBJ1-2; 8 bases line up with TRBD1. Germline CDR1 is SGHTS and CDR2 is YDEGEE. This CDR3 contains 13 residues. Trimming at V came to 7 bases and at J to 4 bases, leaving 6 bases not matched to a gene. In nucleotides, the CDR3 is TGTGCCAGCGGGGCAGGGGGCATCTATGGCTACACCTTC. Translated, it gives CASGAGGIYGYTF.

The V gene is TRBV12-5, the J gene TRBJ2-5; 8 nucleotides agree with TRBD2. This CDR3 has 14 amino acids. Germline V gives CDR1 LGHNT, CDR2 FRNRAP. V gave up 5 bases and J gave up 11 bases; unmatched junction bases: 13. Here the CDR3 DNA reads TGTGCTAGTGGTCCCCCCGGACTAGCCCATGAGCAGTACTTC. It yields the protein CASGPPGLAHEQYF. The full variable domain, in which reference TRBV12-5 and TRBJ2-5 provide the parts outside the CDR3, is DARVTQTPRHKVTEMGQEVTMRCQPILGHNTVFWYRQTMMQGLELLAYFRNRAPLDDSGMPKDRFSAEMPDATLATLKIQPSEPRDSAVYFCASGPPGLAHEQYFGPGTRLLVL.

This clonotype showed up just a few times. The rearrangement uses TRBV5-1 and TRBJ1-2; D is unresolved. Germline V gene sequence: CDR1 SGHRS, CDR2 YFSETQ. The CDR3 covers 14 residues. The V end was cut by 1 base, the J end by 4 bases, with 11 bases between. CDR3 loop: CASSLNVGAYGYTF. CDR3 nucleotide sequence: TGCGCCAGCAGCTTGAATGTCGGTGCCTATGGCTACACCTTC. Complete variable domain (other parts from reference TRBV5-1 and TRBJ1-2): KAGVTQTPRYLIKTRGQQVTLSCSPISGHRSVSWYQQTPGQGLQFLFEYFSETQRNKGNFPGRFSGRQFSNSRSEMNVSTLELGDSALYLCASSLNVGAYGYTFGSGTRLTVV.

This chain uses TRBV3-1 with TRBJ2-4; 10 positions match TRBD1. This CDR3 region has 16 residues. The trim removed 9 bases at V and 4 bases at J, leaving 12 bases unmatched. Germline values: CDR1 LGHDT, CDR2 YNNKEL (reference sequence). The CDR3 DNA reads TGTGCCAGTCCTGATTCGGTGGGACAGGGGAAAAACATTCAGTACTTC. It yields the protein CASPDSVGQGKNIQYF.

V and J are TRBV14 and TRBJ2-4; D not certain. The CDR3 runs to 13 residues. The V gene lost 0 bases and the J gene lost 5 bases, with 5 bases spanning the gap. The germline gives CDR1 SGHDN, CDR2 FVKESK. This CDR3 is CASSQDFQNIQYF. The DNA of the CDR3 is TGTGCCAGCAGCCAAGATTTTCAAAACATTCAGTACTTC.

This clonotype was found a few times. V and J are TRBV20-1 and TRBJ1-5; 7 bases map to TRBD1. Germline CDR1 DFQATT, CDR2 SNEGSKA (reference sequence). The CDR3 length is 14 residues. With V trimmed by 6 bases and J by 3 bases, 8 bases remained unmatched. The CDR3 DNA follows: TGCAGTGCATATCCGGGACAGACCAATCAGCCCCAGCATTTT. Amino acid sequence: CSAYPGQTNQPQHF.

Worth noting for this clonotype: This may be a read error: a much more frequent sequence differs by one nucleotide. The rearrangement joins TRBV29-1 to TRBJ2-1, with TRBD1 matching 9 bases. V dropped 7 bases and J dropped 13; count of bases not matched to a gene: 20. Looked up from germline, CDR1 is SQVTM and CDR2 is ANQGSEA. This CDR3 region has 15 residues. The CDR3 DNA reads TGCAGCGCACCCCCACAGGGGGCCCAGGGGGAGACCCAGTTCTTC. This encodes CSAPPQGAQGETQFF.

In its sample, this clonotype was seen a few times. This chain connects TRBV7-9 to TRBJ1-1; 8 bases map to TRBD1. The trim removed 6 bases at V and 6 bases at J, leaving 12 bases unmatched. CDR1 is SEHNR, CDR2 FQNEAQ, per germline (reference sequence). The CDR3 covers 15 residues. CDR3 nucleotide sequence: TGTGCCAGCAGTTCCGGGACAGGCCTTTCCTCTGAAGCTTTCTTT. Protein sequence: CASSSGTGLSSEAFF.

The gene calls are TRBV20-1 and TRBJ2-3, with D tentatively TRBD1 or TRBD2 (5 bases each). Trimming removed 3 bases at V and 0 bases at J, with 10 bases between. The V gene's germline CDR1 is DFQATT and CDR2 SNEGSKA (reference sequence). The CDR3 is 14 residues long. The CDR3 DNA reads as TGCAGTGCTAGGAGGGGCCTCAGCACAGATACGCAGTATTTT. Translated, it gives CSARRGLSTDTQYF.

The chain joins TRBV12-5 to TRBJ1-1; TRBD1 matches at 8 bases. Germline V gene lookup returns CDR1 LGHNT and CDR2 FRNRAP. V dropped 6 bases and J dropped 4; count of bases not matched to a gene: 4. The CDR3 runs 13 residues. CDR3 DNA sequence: TGTGCTAGTGGGATAACAGGGGGCACTGAAGCTTTCTTT. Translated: CASGITGGTEAFF. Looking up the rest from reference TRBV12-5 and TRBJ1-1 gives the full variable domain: DARVTQTPRHKVTEMGQEVTMRCQPILGHNTVFWYRQTMMQGLELLAYFRNRAPLDDSGMPKDRFSAEMPDATLATLKIQPSEPRDSAVYFCASGITGGTEAFFGQGTRLTVV.

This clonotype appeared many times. CDR3 sequence reads: CASSLDAQRDRAAYNEQFF. CDR3 in DNA: TGTGCCAGCAGCTTAGATGCCCAGAGGGACAGGGCAGCCTACAATGAGCAGTTCTTC. The chain employs TRBV11-2 and TRBJ2-1; 9 bases are a match to TRBD1. CDR1 and CDR2 (germline): SGHAT, FQNNGV. The trim removed 0 bases at V and 2 bases at J, leaving 11 bases unmatched. This CDR3 is 19 amino acids long.

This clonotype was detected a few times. In DNA form, the CDR3 reads TGTGCCAGCAGCACGGGACTAGCGGTTTACAATGAGCAGTTCTTC. Its protein is CASSTGLAVYNEQFF. This sequence joins TRBV12-3 or TRBV12-4 and TRBJ2-1; the match to TRBD2 covers 11 bases. The CDR3 sequence is 15 residues long. The trim removed 6 bases at V and 4 bases at J, leaving 5 bases unmatched.

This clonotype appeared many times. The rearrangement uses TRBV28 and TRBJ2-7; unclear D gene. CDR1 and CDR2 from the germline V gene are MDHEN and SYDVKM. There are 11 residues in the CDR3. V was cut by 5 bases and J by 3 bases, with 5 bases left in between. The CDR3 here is CASSRYYEQYF. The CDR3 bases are TGTGCCAGCAGTCGCTACTACGAGCAGTACTTC.

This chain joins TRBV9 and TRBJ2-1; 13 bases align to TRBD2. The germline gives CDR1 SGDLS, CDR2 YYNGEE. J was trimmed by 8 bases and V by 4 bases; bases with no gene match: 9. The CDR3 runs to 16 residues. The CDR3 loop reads CASSPQLAGGWDEQFF. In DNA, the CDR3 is TGTGCCAGCAGCCCTCAACTAGCGGGAGGGTGGGATGAGCAGTTCTTC. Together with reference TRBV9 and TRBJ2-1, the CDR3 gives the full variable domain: DSGVTQTPKHLITATGQRVTLRCSPRSGDLSVYWYQQSLDQGLQFLIQYYNGEERAKGNILERFSAQQFPDLHSELNLSSLELGDSALYFCASSPQLAGGWDEQFFGPGTRLTVL.

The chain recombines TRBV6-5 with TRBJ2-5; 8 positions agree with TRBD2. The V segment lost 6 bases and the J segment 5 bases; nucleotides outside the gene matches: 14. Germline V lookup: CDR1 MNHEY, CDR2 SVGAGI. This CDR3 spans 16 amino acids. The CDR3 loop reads CASRRALAEESETQYF. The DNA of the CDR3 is TGTGCCAGCAGGAGGGCACTAGCGGAAGAGTCGGAGACCCAGTACTTC.

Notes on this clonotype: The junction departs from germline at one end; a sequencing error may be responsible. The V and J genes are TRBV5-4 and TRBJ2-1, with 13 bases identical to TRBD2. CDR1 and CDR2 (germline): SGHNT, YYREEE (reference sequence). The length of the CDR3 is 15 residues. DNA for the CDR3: TGTACCAGCAGCTTGACTAGCGGGGGGTACAATGAGCAGTTCTTC. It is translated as CTSSLTSGGYNEQFF.

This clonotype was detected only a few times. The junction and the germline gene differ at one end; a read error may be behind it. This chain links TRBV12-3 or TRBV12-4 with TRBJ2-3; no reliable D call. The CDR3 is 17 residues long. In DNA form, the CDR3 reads TGTGCCAGCAGTTCGTCTCCCCGGAGCTTTAGCATAGATACGCAGTATTTT. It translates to CASSSSPRSFSIDTQYF.

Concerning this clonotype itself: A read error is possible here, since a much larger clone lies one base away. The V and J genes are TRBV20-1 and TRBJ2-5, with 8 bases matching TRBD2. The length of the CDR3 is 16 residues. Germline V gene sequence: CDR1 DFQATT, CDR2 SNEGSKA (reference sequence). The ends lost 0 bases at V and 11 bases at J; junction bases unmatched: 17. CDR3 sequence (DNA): TGCAGTGCTAGAGAGAAGGGGCGGGGGGTGGACAATGAGCAGTACTTC. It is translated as CSAREKGRGVDNEQYF.

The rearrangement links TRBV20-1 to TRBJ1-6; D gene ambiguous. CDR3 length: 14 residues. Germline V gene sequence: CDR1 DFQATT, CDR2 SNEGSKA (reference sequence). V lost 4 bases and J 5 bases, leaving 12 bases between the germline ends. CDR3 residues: CSATVNHDNSPLHF. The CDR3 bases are TGCAGTGCTACAGTGAACCATGATAATTCACCCCTCCACTTT.

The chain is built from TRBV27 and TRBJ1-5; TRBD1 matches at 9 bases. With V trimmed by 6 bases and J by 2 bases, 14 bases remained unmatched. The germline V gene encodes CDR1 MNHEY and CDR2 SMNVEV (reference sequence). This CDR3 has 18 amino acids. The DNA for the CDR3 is TGTGCCAGCAGAACCGGGACAGGGTCGATTTGGGGCAATCAGCCCCAGCATTTT. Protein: CASRTGTGSIWGNQPQHF.

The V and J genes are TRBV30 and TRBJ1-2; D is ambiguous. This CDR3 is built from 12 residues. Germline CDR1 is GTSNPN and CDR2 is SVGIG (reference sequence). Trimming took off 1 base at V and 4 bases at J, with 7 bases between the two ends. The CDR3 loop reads CAWSGSSYGYTF. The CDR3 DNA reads TGTGCCTGGAGTGGTTCCTCCTATGGCTACACCTTC.